This TCR beta chain was observed in a study of early T cells in non-severe SARS-CoV-2 infection. This CDR3 contains 12 residues. V was trimmed by 3 bases and J by 5 bases, leaving 10 bases between them. Germline V gene lookup returns CDR1 DFQATT and CDR2 SNEGSKA (reference sequence). Each CDR3 protein gets one entry after TCRdb re-called the 5' RACE reads with MiXCR. The sample holds 85,000 to 90,000 distinct CDR3 sequences, roughly 14% seen once. This clonotype was seen more than once but under ten times. The sample taken for sequencing was whole blood. The V and J genes are TRBV20-1 and TRBJ1-2, with TRBD1 as a possible D gene (6 bases). The TCR comes from an adult who was a healthcare worker with PCR-confirmed SARS-CoV-2 infection or an uninfected control (not recorded which). CDR3 in DNA: TGCAGTGCTAGTCCGCAGGGGTATGGCTACACCTTC. Protein sequence: CSASPQGYGYTF.